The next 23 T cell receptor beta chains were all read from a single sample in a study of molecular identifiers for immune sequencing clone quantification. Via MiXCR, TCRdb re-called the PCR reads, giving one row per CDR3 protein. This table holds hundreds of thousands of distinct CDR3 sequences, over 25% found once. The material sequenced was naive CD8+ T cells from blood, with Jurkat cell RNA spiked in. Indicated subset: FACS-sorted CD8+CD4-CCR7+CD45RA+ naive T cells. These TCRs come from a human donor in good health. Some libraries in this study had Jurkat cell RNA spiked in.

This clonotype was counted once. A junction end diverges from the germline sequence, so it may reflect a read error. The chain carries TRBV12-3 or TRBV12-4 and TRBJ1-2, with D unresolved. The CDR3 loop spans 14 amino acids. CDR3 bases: TGTGCCAGCAAGAAGAACCGGGAAAACTATGGCAACACCTTC. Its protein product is CASKKNRENYGNTF.

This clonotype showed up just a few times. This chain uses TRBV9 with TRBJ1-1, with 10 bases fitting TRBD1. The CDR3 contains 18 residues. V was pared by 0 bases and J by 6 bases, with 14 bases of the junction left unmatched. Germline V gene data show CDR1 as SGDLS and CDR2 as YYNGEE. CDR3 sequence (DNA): TGTGCCAGCAGCGTAGAGGGACAGGGGACCTTTTTGGACTCTGAAGCTTTCTTT. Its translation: CASSVEGQGTFLDSEAFF.

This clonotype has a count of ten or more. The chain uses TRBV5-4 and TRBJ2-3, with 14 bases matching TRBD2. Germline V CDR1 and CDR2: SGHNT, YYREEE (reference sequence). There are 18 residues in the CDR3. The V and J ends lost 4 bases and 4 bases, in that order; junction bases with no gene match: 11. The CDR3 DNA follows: TGTGCCAGCAGCGACCGCCCGGGACTAGCGGGAGTCTCAGATACGCAGTATTTT. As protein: CASSDRPGLAGVSDTQYF.

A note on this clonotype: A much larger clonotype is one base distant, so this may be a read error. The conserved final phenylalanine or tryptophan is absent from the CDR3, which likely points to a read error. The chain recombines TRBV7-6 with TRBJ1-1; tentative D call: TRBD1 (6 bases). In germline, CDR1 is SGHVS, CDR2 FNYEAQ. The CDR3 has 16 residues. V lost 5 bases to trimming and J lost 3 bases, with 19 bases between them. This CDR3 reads CASSPIGGPLDTEAFY. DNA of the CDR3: TGTGCCAGCAGCCCCATCGGGGGGCCCCTGGACACTGAAGCTTTCTAT.

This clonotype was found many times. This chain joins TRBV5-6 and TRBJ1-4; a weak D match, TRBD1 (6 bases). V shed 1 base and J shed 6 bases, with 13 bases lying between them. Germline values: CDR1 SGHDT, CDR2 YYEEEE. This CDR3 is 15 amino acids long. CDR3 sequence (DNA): TGTGCCAGCAGCTTGTGGCCAGGGGTTGATGAAAAACTGTTTTTT. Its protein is CASSLWPGVDEKLFF.

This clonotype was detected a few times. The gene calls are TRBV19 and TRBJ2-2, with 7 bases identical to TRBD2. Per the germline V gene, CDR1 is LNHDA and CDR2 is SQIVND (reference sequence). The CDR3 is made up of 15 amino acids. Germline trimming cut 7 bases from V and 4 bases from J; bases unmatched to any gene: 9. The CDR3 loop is CASNRAGEGTGELFF. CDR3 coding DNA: TGTGCCAGTAATAGGGCGGGAGAGGGCACCGGGGAGCTGTTTTTT.

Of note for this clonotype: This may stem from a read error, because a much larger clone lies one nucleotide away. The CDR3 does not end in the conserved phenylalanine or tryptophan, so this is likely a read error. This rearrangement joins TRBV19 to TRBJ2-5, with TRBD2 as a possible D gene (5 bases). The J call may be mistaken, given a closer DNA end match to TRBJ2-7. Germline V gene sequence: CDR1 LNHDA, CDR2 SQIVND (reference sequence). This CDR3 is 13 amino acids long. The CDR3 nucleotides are TGTGCCAGTAGTAATCCGGGGTACTACGAGCAGTACTCC. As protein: CASSNPGYYEQYS.

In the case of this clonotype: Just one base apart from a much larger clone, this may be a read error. CDR3 nucleotides: TGTGCCAGCAGCGTCAGGCCGACAACGGTCTATAATTCACCCCTCCACTTT. Amino acid sequence: CASSVRPTTVYNSPLHF. This rearrangement joins TRBV5-5 to TRBJ1-6; no definite D call. Trimming shortened V by 4 bases and J by 3 bases, and 17 bases separated the two germline ends. CDR1 SGHKS and CDR2 YYEKEE come from the germline V gene (reference sequence). The CDR3 consists of 17 residues.

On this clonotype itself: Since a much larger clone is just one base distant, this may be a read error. The CDR3 bases are TGTGCCAGCAGTGAAAGGGGACGGGGCCCCCTCCTGATCCAGCCCCAGCATTTT. Its translation is CASSERGRGPLLIQPQHF. The chain has TRBV6-1 and TRBJ1-5, with D possibly TRBD1 on 5 matching bases. Germline V lookup: CDR1 MNHNS, CDR2 SASEGT. The CDR3 has 18 amino acids. The V end lost 2 bases, the J end lost 7 bases, and 24 bases lay between the germline ends.

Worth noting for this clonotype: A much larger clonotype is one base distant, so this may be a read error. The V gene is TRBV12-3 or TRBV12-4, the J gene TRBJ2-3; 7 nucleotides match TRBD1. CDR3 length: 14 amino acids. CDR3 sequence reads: CASSKTGSTDTQNF. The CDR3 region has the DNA TGTGCCAGCAGCAAGACAGGGAGCACAGATACGCAGAATTTT.

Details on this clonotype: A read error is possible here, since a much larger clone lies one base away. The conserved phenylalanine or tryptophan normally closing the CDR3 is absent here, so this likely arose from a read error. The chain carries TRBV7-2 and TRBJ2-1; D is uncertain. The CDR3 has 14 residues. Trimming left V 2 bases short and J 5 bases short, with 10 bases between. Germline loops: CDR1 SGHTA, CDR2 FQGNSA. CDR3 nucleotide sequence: TGTGCCAGCAGCTTATGGTTAACAGACAATGAGCAGTTCTCC. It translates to CASSLWLTDNEQFS.

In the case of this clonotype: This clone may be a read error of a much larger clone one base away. CDR3 DNA: TGTGCCAGCAGCCCAAGCCCGGGCGGCAATGAGCTGTTCTTC. Translated, it gives CASSPSPGGNELFF. The rearrangement joins TRBV7-2 to TRBJ2-1, with D unresolved. Germline CDR1 reads SGHTA; CDR2 reads FQGNSA. This CDR3 is built from 14 residues.

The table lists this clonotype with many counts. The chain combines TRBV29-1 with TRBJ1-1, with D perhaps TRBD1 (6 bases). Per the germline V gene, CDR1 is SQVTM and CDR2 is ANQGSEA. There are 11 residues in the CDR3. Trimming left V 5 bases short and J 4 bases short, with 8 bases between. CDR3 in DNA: TGCAGCGTTACAGGGATCACTGAAGCTTTCTTT. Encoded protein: CSVTGITEAFF.

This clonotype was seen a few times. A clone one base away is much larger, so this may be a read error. CDR3 in amino acids: CASSLSVARTATQYF. CDR3 nucleotides: TGTGCCAGCAGTTTATCGGTAGCGCGCACAGCTACGCAGTATTTT. The chain has TRBV28 and TRBJ2-3; tentatively, D is TRBD2 (5 bases). This CDR3 spans 15 amino acids. The germline V gene encodes CDR1 MDHEN and CDR2 SYDVKM.

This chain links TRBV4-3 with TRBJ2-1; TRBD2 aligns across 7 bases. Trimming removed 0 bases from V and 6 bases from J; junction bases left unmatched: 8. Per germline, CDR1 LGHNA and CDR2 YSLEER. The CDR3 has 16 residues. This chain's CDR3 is CASSQDGRVSLNEQFF. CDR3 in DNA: TGCGCCAGCAGCCAAGATGGGAGGGTCTCCCTCAATGAGCAGTTCTTC.

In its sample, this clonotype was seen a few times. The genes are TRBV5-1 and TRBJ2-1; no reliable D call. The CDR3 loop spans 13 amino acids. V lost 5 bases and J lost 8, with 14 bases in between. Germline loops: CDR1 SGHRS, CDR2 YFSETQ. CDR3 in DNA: TGCGCCAGCAGAGTGACCGAGGCACATGAGCAGTTCTTC. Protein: CASRVTEAHEQFF.

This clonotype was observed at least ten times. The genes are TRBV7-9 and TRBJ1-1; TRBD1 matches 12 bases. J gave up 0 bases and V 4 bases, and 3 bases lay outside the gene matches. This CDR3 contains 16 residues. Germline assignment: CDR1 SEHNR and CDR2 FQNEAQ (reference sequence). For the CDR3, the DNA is TGTGCCAGCAGCTCCGGGACAGGGGGCCTGAACACTGAAGCTTTCTTT. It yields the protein CASSSGTGGLNTEAFF.

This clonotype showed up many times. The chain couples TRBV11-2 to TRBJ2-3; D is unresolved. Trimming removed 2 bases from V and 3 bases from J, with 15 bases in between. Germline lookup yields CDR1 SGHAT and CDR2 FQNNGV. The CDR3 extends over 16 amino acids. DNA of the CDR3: TGTGCCAGCAGCTTACCCATAGAGCTAGGGACAGATACGCAGTATTTT. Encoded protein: CASSLPIELGTDTQYF.

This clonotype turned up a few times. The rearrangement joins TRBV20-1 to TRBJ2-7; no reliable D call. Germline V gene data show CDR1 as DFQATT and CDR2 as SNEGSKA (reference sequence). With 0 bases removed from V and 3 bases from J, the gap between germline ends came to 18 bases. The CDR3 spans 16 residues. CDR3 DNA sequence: TGCAGTGCTAGAGATCGAGAACAGCCAGATCTCTACGAGCAGTACTTC. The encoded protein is CSARDREQPDLYEQYF.

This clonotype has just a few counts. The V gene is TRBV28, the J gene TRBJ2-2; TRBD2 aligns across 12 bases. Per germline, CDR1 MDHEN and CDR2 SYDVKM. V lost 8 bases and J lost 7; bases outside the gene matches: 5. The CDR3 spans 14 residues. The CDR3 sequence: CASGLAGYIGELFF. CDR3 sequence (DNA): TGTGCCAGCGGACTAGCGGGATACATCGGGGAGCTGTTTTTT.

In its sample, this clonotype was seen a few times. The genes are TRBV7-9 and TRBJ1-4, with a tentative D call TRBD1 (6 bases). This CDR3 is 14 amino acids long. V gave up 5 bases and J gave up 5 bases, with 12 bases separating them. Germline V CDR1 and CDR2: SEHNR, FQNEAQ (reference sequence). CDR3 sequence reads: CASSGTGSNEKLFF. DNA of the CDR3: TGTGCCAGCAGCGGTACAGGGTCAAATGAAAAACTGTTTTTT.

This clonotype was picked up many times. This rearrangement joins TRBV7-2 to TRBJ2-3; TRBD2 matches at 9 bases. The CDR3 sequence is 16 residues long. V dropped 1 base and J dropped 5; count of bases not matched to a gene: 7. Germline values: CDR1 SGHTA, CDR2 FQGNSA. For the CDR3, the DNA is TGTGCCAGCAGCTTAGTAGGCGGGGGGGCCGGAGATACGCAGTATTTT. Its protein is CASSLVGGGAGDTQYF.

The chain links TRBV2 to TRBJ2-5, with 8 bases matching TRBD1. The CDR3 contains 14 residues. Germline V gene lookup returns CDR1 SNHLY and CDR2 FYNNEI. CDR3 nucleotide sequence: TGTGTCAACAGACAGGGGTTGATCCAAGAGACCCAGTACTTC. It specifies CVNRQGLIQETQYF.